The source of this T cell receptor beta chain is a study of blood T cell repertoires in COVID-19. The method was immunoSEQ multiplex PCR; TCRdb's version includes in-frame clones alone and lacks a portion of them. Counted here are about 200,000 clones, 86% occurring once; the ten biggest clones make up roughly 10%. V gave up 3 bases and J gave up 5 bases; unmatched junction bases: 7. Germline V gene sequence: CDR1 SGHNT, CDR2 YYREEE (reference sequence). CDR3 length: 15 residues. This TCR derives from a woman aged 50 to 65 with COVID-19, enrolled during active disease. The rearrangement uses TRBV5-4 and TRBJ1-2; 10 bases align to TRBD1. Sample: peripheral blood. The CDR3 DNA follows: TGTGCCAGCAGCTGGGAAATGGGACAGGGGTATGGCTACACCTTC. Translated, it gives CASSWEMGQGYGYTF.